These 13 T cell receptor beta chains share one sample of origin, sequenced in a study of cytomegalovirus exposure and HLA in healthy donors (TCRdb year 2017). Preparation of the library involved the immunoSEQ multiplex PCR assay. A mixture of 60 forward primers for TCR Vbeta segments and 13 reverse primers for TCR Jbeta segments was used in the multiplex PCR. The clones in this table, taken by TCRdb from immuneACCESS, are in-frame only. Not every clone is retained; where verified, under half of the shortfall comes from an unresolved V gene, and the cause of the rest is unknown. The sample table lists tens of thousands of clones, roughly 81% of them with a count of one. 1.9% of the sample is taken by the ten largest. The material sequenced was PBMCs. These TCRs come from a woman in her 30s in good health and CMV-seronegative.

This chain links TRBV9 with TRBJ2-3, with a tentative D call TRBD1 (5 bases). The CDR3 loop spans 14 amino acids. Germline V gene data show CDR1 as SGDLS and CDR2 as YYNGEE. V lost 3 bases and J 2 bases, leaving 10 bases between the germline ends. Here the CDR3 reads CASSGQKDTDTQYF. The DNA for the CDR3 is TGTGCCAGCAGCGGACAGAAAGACACAGATACGCAGTATTTT.

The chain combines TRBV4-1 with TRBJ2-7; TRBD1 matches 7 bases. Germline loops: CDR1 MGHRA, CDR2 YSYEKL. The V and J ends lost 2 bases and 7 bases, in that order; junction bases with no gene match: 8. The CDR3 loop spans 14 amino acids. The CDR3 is CASSQKAGGWEQYF. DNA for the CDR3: TGCGCCAGCAGCCAAAAGGCAGGGGGTTGGGAGCAGTACTTC.

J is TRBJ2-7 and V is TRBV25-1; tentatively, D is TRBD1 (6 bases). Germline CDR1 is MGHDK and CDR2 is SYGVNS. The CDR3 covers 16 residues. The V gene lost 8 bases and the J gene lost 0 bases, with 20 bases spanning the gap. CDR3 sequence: CASGFTGPSSSYEQYF. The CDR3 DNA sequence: TGTGCCAGCGGATTTACAGGGCCATCATCCTCCTACGAGCAGTACTTC.

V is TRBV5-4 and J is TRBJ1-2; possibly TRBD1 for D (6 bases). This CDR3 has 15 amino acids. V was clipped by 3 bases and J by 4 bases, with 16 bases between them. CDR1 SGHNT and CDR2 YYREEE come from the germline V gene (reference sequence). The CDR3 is CASSSAWPGAYGYTF. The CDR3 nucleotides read TGTGCCAGCAGCTCCGCATGGCCAGGGGCCTATGGCTACACCTTC.

The CDR3 sequence: CASSPRTPNQPQHF. The CDR3 nucleotides read TGTGCCAGTAGTCCGCGGACACCCAATCAGCCCCAGCATTTT. The J gene is TRBJ1-5, the V gene TRBV19; maybe TRBD1 (5 bases). V lost 5 bases, J lost 3 bases, and 11 bases lay in between. Per germline, CDR1 LNHDA and CDR2 SQIVND (reference sequence). The CDR3 has 14 residues.

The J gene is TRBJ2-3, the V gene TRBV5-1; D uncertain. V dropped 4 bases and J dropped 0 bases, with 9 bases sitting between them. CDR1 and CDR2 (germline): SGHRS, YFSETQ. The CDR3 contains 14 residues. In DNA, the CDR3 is TGCGCCAGCAGCCTACCGTCGAGCACAGATACGCAGTATTTT. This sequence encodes CASSLPSSTDTQYF.

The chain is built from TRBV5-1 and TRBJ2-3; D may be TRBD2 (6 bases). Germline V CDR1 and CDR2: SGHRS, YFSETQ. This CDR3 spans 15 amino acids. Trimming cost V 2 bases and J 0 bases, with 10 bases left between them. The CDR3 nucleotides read TGCGCCAGCAGCTTAGCGGGTTCTAGCACAGATACGCAGTATTTT. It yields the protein CASSLAGSSTDTQYF.

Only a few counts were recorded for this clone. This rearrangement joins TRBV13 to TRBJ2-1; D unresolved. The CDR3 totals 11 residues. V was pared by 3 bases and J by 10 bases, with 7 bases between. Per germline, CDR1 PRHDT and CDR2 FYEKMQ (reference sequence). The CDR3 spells CASSLRREQFF. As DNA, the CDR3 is TGTGCCAGCAGCTTGAGGCGGGAGCAGTTCTTC.

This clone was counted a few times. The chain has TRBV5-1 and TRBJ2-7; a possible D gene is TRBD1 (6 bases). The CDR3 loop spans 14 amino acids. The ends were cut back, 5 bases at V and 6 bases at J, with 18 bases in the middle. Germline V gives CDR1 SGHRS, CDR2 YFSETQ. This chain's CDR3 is CASSRDTRNGEQYF. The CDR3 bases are TGCGCCAGCAGTCGGGACACCCGAAACGGCGAGCAGTACTTC. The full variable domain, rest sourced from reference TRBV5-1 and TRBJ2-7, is KAGVTQTPRYLIKTRGQQVTLSCSPISGHRSVSWYQQTPGQGLQFLFEYFSETQRNKGNFPGRFSGRQFSNSRSEMNVSTLELGDSALYLCASSRDTRNGEQYFGPGTRLTVT.

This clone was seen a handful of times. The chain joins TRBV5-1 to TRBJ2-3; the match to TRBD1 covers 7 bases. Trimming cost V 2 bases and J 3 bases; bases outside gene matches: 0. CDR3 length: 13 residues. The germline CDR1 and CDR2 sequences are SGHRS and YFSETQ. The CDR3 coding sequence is TGCGCCAGCAGCTTACAGGGGACAGATACGCAGTATTTT. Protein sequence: CASSLQGTDTQYF. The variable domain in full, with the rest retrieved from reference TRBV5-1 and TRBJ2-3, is KAGVTQTPRYLIKTRGQQVTLSCSPISGHRSVSWYQQTPGQGLQFLFEYFSETQRNKGNFPGRFSGRQFSNSRSEMNVSTLELGDSALYLCASSLQGTDTQYFGPGTRLTVL.

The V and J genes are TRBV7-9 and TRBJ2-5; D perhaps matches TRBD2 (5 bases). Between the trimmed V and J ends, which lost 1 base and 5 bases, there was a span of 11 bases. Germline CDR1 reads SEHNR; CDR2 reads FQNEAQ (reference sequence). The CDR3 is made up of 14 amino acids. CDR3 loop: CASSLEGRRETQYF. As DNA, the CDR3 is TGTGCCAGCAGCTTAGAGGGCAGGAGGGAGACCCAGTACTTC. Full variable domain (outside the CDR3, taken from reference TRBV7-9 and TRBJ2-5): DTGVSQNPRHKITKRGQNVTFRCDPISEHNRLYWYRQTLGQGPEFLTYFQNEAQLEKSRLLSDRFSAERPKGSFSTLEIQRTEQGDSAMYLCASSLEGRRETQYFGPGTRLLVL.

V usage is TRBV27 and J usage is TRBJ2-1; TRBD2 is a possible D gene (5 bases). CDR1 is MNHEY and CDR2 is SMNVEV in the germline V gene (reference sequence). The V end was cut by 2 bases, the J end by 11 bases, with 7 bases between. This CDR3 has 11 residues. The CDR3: CASSLTGKQFF. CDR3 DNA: TGTGCCAGCAGTTTAACGGGAAAGCAGTTCTTC.

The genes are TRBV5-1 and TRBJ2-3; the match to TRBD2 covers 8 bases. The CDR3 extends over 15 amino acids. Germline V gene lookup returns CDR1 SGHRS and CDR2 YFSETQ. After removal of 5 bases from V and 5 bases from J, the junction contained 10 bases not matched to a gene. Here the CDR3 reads CASRGREGQGDTQYF. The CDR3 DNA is TGCGCCAGCAGAGGCCGGGAGGGCCAAGGAGATACGCAGTATTTT.